This TCR beta chain was recovered during a study of shared clonotypes between healthy human individuals. V was pared by 1 base and J by 4 bases, with 6 bases of the junction left unmatched. This CDR3 has 15 residues. Germline CDR1 is SGHRS and CDR2 is YFSETQ. Remarks on this clone: Its target is not known.

Study-wide results and limits: Estimated richness values were generally larger in naive subsets than in memory subsets. Sequencing of the sorted subsets was shown by rarefaction to be incomplete despite large depth.

Libraries were prepared by immunoSEQ multiplex PCR; TCRdb keeps only in-frame clonotypes and omits some of them. The sample has 950,000 to 1,300,000 clones, 65% to 75% seen once. Both subsets, CD45RA+ naive and CD45RA-negative memory, were split from the CD4+ cells. Sequencing was performed on memory CD4+ T cells sorted from blood. Described subset: CD45RA-negative fraction. This sequence originates from a man younger than 35 in good health. The chain employs TRBV5-1 and TRBJ1-1, with TRBD1 matching 8 bases. In nucleotides, the CDR3 is TGCGCCAGCAGCTTGAATCCAGGGGGCGGCACTGAAGCTTTCTTT. This translates into CASSLNPGGGTEAFF. The variable domain in full, completed from reference TRBV5-1 and TRBJ1-1, reads KAGVTQTPRYLIKTRGQQVTLSCSPISGHRSVSWYQQTPGQGLQFLFEYFSETQRNKGNFPGRFSGRQFSNSRSEMNVSTLELGDSALYLCASSLNPGGGTEAFFGQGTRLTVV.